The 16 T cell receptor beta chains listed next were all sequenced from one sample in a study of blood T cell repertoires in COVID-19 (dated by TCRdb to the early 2020s). Library method: the immunoSEQ multiplex PCR assay. TCRdb holds this immuneACCESS table with in-frame rearrangements only. Some clones are missing; in checked studies, unresolved V genes explain under half, and the rest has no known cause. The sample table lists over 200,000 clones, approximately 84% of them with a count of one. In total, the top ten clones hold 15% to 17% of the sample. The sample consisted of PBMCs or T cells enriched from blood (not recorded which). The origin of the receptors is a man aged 18 to 30 who had recovered from COVID-19.

Only one count was recorded for this clone. V gene TRBV5-4 combines with J gene TRBJ2-2; TRBD1 matches at 9 bases. Germline V lookup: CDR1 SGHNT, CDR2 YYREEE (reference sequence). This CDR3 has 17 amino acids. Trimming removed 1 base from V and 5 bases from J; junction bases left unmatched: 9. DNA of the CDR3: TGTGCCAGCAGCTTGTGGGGACACAGGGGGCGAACCGGGGAGCTGTTTTTT. This gives the protein CASSLWGHRGRTGELFF.

The sample holds a few counts of this clone. V is TRBV24-1 and J is TRBJ1-6, with 8 bases aligning to TRBD1. Looked up from germline, CDR1 is KGHDR and CDR2 is SFDVKD. CDR3 length: 17 amino acids. V was pared by 4 bases and J by 3 bases, with 7 bases of the junction left unmatched. DNA for the CDR3: TGTGCCACCAGTGACCTAAGACAGGGGCACTATAATTCACCCCTCCACTTT. Its translation: CATSDLRQGHYNSPLHF.

This chain links TRBV28 with TRBJ2-3, with 7 bases aligning to TRBD2. Looked up from germline, CDR1 is MDHEN and CDR2 is SYDVKM. The CDR3 has 18 residues. The junction had 18 bases not matched to a gene; V was cut back by 5 bases and J by 4 bases. The CDR3 spells CASSPQIQAGLLSDTQYF. In nucleotides, the CDR3 is TGTGCCAGCAGTCCCCAGATACAAGCGGGACTCTTATCAGATACGCAGTATTTT.

The chain joins TRBV2 to TRBJ2-2; 10 positions agree with TRBD1. V shed 8 bases and J 4 bases; nucleotides not matched to a gene: 4. This CDR3 has 14 residues. Germline V lookup: CDR1 SNHLY, CDR2 FYNNEI. CDR3 loop: CASGTGAITGELFF. The DNA for the CDR3 is TGTGCCAGCGGGACAGGGGCGATCACCGGGGAGCTGTTTTTT.

This chain links TRBV12-3 or TRBV12-4 with TRBJ2-1; a possible D gene is TRBD1 (6 bases). V shed 8 bases and J shed 0 bases, with 8 bases lying between them. This CDR3 has 13 residues. This CDR3 is CASGQYSYNEQFF. The CDR3 region has the DNA TGTGCCAGCGGACAGTACTCCTACAATGAGCAGTTCTTC.

This sequence joins TRBV6-1 and TRBJ1-1, with D unresolved. The CDR3 is 17 residues long. Germline V CDR1 and CDR2: MNHNS, SASEGT. Trimming took off 2 bases at V and 2 bases at J, with 18 bases between the two ends. CDR3 protein: CASSETKYETKNTEAFF. The CDR3 coding sequence is TGTGCCAGCAGTGAAACAAAATACGAAACAAAAAACACTGAAGCTTTCTTT.

The chain combines TRBV30 with TRBJ2-7, with TRBD1 matching over 7 bases. This CDR3 has 12 residues. Looked up from germline, CDR1 is GTSNPN and CDR2 is SVGIG (reference sequence). With 3 bases clipped from V and 2 bases from J, the junction kept 1 base outside the gene matches. CDR3 protein: CAWRTGTYEQYF. The CDR3 DNA reads TGTGCCTGGAGGACAGGGACCTACGAGCAGTACTTC. Drawing the rest from reference TRBV30 and TRBJ2-7, the complete variable domain is SQTIHQWPATLVQPVGSPLSLECTVEGTSNPNLYWYRQAAGRGLQLLFYSVGIGQISSEVPQNLSASRPQDRQFILSSKKLLLSDSGFYLCAWRTGTYEQYFGPGTRLTVT.

The chain employs TRBV9 and TRBJ1-1; tentative D call: TRBD1 (5 bases). The length of the CDR3 is 15 residues. From germline, CDR1 is SGDLS and CDR2 YYNGEE. Trimming removed 4 bases at V and 0 bases at J, with 13 bases between. The CDR3 spells CASSPPTAMNTEAFF. CDR3 nucleotides: TGTGCCAGCAGCCCCCCGACAGCTATGAACACTGAAGCTTTCTTT.

This chain links TRBV5-1 with TRBJ2-3; 7 bases match TRBD1. This CDR3 contains 15 residues. Germline CDR1 reads SGHRS; CDR2 reads YFSETQ. Trimming at V came to 6 bases and at J to 0 bases, leaving 7 bases not matched to a gene. This CDR3 is CASTEGASSTDTQYF. CDR3 nucleotides: TGCGCCAGCACCGAGGGGGCCTCTAGCACAGATACGCAGTATTTT.

This chain links TRBV5-8 with TRBJ2-7; unclear D gene. The CDR3 sequence is 11 residues long. V was shortened by 2 bases and J by 3 bases, with 3 bases between the two germline ends. Germline V CDR1 and CDR2: SGHTS, YDEGEE. The CDR3 loop is CASSFLYEQYF. In nucleotides, the CDR3 is TGTGCCAGCAGCTTCCTCTACGAGCAGTACTTC.

The chain joins TRBV21-1 to TRBJ2-7; TRBD2, as called in the table, went unchecked against the DNA. TRBV21-1 is noted as a pseudogene. This CDR3 has 14 residues. The CDR3: CASRPMPRAYEQYF. The CDR3 coding sequence is TGTGCCAGCCGTCCGATGCCTCGGGCCTACGAGCAGTACTTC.

The chain recombines TRBV7-8 with TRBJ2-1, with TRBD2 matching 15 bases. The CDR3 has 16 amino acids. V lost 5 bases, J lost 12 bases, and 11 bases stayed unmatched. Looked up from germline, CDR1 is SGHVS and CDR2 is FQNEAQ. The CDR3 sequence is CASSARGTSGGQGQFF. The CDR3 bases are TGTGCCAGCAGCGCAAGAGGGACTAGCGGGGGGCAAGGGCAGTTCTTC.

The chain joins TRBV24-1 to TRBJ1-1, with a weak D call TRBD1 (6 bases). This CDR3 spans 13 amino acids. Germline CDR1 and CDR2: KGHDR and SFDVKD. V was trimmed by 5 bases and J by 3 bases, leaving 9 bases between them. CDR3 loop: CATSATGYTEAFF. The CDR3 region has the DNA TGTGCCACCAGTGCAACAGGGTACACTGAAGCTTTCTTT.

This chain links TRBV6-1 with TRBJ1-3, with 10 bases lining up with TRBD1. The CDR3 spans 17 residues. Germline V lookup: CDR1 MNHNS, CDR2 SASEGT. With 3 bases clipped from V and 3 bases from J, the junction kept 8 bases outside the gene matches. The CDR3: CASSERTGGNLGNTIYF. CDR3 DNA sequence: TGTGCCAGCAGTGAGAGGACAGGGGGAAACCTTGGAAACACCATATATTTT.

This clone showed up just once. The J gene is TRBJ2-3, the V gene TRBV18, with 7 bases aligning to TRBD1. J gave up 6 bases and V 3 bases, and 12 bases lay outside the gene matches. Germline CDR1 is KGHSH and CDR2 is LQKENI. The CDR3 length is 16 residues. CDR3 bases: TGTGCCAGCTCACCGAATCGACAGGGCCCTTGGGATACGCAGTATTTT. Amino acids: CASSPNRQGPWDTQYF.

In regard to this clone: One end of the junction varies from germline; a read error may be responsible. This chain joins TRBV7-7 and TRBJ2-2, with a weak D call TRBD2 (6 bases). Germline V gives CDR1 SSHAT, CDR2 FNYEAQ (reference sequence). This CDR3 region has 16 residues. CDR3 nucleotide sequence: TGTGCTAGCAGCCCCCTGACTAGACTCGGCACCGGGGAGCTGTTTTTT. It encodes CASSPLTRLGTGELFF.